The present T cell receptor beta chain was sequenced within a study of cytomegalovirus exposure and HLA in healthy donors. This CDR3 is built from 15 residues. Germline CDR1 MNHEY, CDR2 SMNVEV (reference sequence). This PCR relied on a set of 60 Vbeta primers and 13 Jbeta primers. The method was immunoSEQ multiplex PCR; TCRdb's version includes in-frame clones alone and lacks a portion of them. The table shows 95,000 or so clones, with 81% occurring only once. The sequenced sample was PBMCs. J is TRBJ2-5 and V is TRBV27; a possible D gene is TRBD1 (5 bases). The end of the DNA fits TRBJ2-7 better, so the J call may be wrong. The clonotype comes from a woman between 70 and 85 years old in good health and CMV-seropositive. The CDR3 coding sequence is TGTGCCAGCAGTGGGGCAGAAAGGAGCTCCTACGAGCAGTACTTC. Translation gives CASSGAERSSYEQYF.